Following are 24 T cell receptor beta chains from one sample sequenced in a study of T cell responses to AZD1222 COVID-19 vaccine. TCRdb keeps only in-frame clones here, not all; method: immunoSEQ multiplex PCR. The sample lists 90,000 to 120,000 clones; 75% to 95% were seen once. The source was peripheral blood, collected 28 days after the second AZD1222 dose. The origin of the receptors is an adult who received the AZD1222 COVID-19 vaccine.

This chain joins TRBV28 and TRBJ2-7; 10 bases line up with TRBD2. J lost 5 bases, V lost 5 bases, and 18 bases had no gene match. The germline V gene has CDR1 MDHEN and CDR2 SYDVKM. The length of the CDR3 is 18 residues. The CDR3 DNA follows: TGTGCCAGCAGTGCCCTAGCGGGGGTCCAACGGAGCGGCCACGAGCAGTACTTC. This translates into CASSALAGVQRSGHEQYF. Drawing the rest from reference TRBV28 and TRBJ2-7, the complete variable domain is DVKVTQSSRYLVKRTGEKVFLECVQDMDHENMFWYRQDPGLGLRLIYFSYDVKMKEKGDIPEGYSVSREKKERFSLILESASTNQTSMYLCASSALAGVQRSGHEQYFGPGTRLTVT.

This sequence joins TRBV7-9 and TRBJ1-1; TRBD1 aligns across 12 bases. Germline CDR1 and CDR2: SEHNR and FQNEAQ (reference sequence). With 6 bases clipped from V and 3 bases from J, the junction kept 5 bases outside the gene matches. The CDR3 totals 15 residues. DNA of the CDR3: TGTGCCAGCAGTGGGACAGGGGGCCCAGACACTGAAGCTTTCTTT. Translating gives CASSGTGGPDTEAFF.

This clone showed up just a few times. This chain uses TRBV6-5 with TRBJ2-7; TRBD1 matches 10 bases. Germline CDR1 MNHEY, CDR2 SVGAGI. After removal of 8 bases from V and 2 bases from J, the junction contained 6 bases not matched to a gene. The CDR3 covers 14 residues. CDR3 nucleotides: TGTGCCAGCGATGACGGGACAGGGGCCTACGAGCAGTACTTC. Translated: CASDDGTGAYEQYF.

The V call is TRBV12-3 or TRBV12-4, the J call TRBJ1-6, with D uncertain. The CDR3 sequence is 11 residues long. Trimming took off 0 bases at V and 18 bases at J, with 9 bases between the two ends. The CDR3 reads CASSLAGIHHF. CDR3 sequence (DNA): TGTGCCAGCAGTTTAGCCGGGATTCACCACTTT.

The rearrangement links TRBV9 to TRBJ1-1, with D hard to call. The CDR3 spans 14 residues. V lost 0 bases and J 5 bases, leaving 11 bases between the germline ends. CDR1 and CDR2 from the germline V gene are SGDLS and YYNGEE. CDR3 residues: CASSVVLGVTEAFF. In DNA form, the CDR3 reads TGTGCCAGCAGCGTAGTTCTTGGTGTAACTGAAGCTTTCTTT.

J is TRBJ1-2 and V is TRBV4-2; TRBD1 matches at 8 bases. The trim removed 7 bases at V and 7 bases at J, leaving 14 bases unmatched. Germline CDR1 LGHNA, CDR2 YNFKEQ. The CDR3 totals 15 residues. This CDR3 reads CASKRGPGGLSGYTF. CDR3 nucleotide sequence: TGTGCCAGCAAACGGGGGCCAGGGGGCCTGTCTGGCTACACCTTC.

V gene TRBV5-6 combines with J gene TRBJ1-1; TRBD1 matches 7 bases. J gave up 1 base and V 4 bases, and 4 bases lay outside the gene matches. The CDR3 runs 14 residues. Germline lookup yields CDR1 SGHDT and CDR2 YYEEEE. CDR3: CASSPGTANTEAFF. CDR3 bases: TGTGCCAGCAGCCCCGGGACAGCGAACACTGAAGCTTTCTTT.

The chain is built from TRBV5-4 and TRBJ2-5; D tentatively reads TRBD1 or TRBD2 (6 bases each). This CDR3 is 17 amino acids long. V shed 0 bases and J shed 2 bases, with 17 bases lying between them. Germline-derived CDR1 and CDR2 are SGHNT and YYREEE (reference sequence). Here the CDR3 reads CASSLAGGRGVQETQYF. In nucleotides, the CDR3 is TGTGCCAGCAGCTTGGCCGGGGGCAGGGGCGTACAAGAGACCCAGTACTTC.

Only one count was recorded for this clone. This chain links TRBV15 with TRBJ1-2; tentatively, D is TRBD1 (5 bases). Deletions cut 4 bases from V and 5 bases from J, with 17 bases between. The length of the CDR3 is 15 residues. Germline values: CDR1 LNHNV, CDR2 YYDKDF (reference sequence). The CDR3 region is CATSKGTTPGYGYTF. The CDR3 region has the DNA TGTGCCACCAGCAAAGGGACCACCCCAGGGTATGGCTACACCTTC. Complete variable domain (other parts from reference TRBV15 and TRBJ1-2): DAMVIQNPRYQVTQFGKPVTLSCSQTLNHNVMYWYQQKSSQAPKLLFHYYDKDFNNEADTPDNFQSRRPNTSFCFLDIRSPGLGDTAMYLCATSKGTTPGYGYTFGSGTRLTVV.

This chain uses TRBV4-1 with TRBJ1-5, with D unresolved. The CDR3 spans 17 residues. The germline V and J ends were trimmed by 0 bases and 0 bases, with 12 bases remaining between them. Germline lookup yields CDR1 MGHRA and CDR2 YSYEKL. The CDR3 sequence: CASSQDGRPTSNQPQHF. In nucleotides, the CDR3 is TGCGCCAGCAGCCAAGACGGCAGACCAACTAGCAATCAGCCCCAGCATTTT.

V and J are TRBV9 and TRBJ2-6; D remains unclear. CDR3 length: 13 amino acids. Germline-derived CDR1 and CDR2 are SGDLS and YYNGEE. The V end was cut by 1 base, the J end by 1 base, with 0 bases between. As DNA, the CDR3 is TGTGCCAGCAGCGTATCTGGGGCCAACGTCCTGACTTTC. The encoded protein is CASSVSGANVLTF.

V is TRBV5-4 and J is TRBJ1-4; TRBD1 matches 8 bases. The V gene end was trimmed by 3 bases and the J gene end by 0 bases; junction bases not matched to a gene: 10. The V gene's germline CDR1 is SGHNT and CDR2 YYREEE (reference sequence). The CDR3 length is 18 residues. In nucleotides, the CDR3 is TGTGCCAGCAGCTGGGAACAGGGGGGGATTGCAACTAATGAAAAACTGTTTTTT. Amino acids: CASSWEQGGIATNEKLFF.

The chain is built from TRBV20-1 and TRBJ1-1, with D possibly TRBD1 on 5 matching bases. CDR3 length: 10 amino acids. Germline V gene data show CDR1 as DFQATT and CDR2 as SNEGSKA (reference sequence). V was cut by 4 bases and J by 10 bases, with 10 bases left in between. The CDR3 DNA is TGCAGTGCTACAGGGATGGGAGCTTTCTTT. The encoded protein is CSATGMGAFF.

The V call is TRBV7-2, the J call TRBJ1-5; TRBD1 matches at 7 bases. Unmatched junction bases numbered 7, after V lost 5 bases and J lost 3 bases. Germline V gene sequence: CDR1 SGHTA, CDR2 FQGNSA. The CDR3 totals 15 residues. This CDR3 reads CASSPGQTYNQPQHF. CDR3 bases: TGTGCCAGCAGCCCGGGACAGACTTACAATCAGCCCCAGCATTTT. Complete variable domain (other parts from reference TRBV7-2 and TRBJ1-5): GAGVSQSPSNKVTEKGKDVELRCDPISGHTALYWYRQSLGQGLEFLIYFQGNSAPDKSGLPSDRFSAERTGGSVSTLTIQRTQQEDSAVYLCASSPGQTYNQPQHFGDGTRLSIL.

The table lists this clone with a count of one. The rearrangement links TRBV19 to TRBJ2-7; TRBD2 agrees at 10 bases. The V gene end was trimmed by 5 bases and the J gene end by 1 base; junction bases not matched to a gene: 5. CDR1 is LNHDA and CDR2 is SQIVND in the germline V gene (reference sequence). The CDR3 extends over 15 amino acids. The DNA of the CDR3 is TGTGCCAGTAGTTTGGGGACTAGCGCATCCTACGAGCAGTACTTC. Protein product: CASSLGTSASYEQYF.

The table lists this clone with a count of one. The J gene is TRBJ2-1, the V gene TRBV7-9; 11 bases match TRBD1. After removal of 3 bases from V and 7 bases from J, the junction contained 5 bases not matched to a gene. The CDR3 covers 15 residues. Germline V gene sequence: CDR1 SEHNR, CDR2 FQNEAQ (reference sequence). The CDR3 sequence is CASSFPGQGVNEQFF. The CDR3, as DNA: TGTGCCAGCAGCTTCCCGGGACAGGGGGTAAATGAGCAGTTCTTC.

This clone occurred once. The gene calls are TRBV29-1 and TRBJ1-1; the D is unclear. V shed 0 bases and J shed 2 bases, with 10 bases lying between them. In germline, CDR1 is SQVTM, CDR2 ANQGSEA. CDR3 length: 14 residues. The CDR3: CSVEDPWRNTEAFF. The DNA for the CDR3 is TGCAGCGTTGAAGATCCGTGGCGTAACACTGAAGCTTTCTTT.

The CDR3 spells CASRAGGGNEQFF. CDR3 bases: TGTGCCAGCAGGGCAGGAGGGGGAAATGAGCAGTTCTTC. The chain couples TRBV5-8 to TRBJ2-1; the D call may be TRBD1 or TRBD2 (6 bases each). Per the germline V gene, CDR1 is SGHTS and CDR2 is YDEGEE. CDR3 size: 13 residues. Trimming removed 5 bases from V and 7 bases from J, with 13 bases in between.

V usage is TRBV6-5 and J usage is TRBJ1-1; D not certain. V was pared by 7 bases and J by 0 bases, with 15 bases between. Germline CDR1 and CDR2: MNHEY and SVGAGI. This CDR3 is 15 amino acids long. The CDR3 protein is CASTSLGQMNTEAFF. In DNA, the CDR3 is TGTGCCAGCACCTCCCTGGGTCAGATGAACACTGAAGCTTTCTTT.

The DNA for the CDR3 is TGCGCCAGCTCGACCGGGACGAATCGGTTGGGTACGCAGTATTTT. Protein sequence: CASSTGTNRLGTQYF. The J gene is TRBJ2-3, the V gene TRBV5-1; D may match TRBD1 or TRBD2 (5 bases each). Per germline, CDR1 SGHRS and CDR2 YFSETQ. The V end was cut by 7 bases, the J end by 8 bases, with 23 bases between. The CDR3 runs 15 residues.

The CDR3 sequence: CAWSLLWDRDEQFF. The DNA for the CDR3 is TGTGCCTGGAGCCTTCTTTGGGACAGGGATGAGCAGTTCTTC. This chain connects TRBV30 to TRBJ2-1; 9 bases align to TRBD1. The ends lost 3 bases at V and 8 bases at J; junction bases unmatched: 8. The CDR3 is made up of 14 amino acids. The germline V gene encodes CDR1 GTSNPN and CDR2 SVGIG (reference sequence).

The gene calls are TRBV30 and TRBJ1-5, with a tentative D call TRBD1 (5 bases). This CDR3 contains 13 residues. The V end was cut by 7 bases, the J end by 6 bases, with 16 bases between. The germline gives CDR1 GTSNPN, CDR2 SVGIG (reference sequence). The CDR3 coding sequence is TGTGCCTACCAAGGAGGGGACCGTCAGCCCCAGCATTTT. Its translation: CAYQGGDRQPQHF.

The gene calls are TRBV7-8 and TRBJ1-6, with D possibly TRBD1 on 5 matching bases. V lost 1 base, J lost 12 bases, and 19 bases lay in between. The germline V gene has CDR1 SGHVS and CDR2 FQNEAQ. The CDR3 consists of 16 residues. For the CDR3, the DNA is TGTGCCAGCAGCTTAGAGGGCCGGGACTCCCTTATACCCCTCCACTTT. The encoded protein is CASSLEGRDSLIPLHF.

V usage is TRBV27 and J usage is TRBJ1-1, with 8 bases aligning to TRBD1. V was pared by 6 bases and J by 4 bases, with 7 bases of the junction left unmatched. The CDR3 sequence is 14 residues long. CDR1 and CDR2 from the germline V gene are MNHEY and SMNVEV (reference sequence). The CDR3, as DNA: TGTGCCAGCAGCCGTAGGGACAGGTTCACTGAAGCTTTCTTT. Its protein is CASSRRDRFTEAFF.